This T cell receptor beta chain was observed in a study of blood T cell repertoires in COVID-19. Study as a whole: PBMCs, B-cell-depleted T cells, or T cells were the source of the cDNA or gDNA that made up the material.

Produced via immunoSEQ multiplex PCR; TCRdb's table is partial and in-frame only. The data hold around 150,000 clones, with 65% to 85% observed a single time. The V gene's germline CDR1 is SGHRS and CDR2 YFSETQ. V was pared by 0 bases and J by 5 bases, with 11 bases between. The CDR3 length is 14 residues. The sample was peripheral blood. This chain uses TRBV5-1 with TRBJ1-1; weak D call: TRBD1 (5 bases). The TCR sequence derives from a man aged 55 to 70 with active or convalescent COVID-19. The CDR3 reads CASSLGRVQTEAFF. For the CDR3, the DNA is TGCGCCAGCAGCTTGGGCAGGGTTCAAACTGAAGCTTTCTTT. Complete variable domain (other parts from reference TRBV5-1 and TRBJ1-1): KAGVTQTPRYLIKTRGQQVTLSCSPISGHRSVSWYQQTPGQGLQFLFEYFSETQRNKGNFPGRFSGRQFSNSRSEMNVSTLELGDSALYLCASSLGRVQTEAFFGQGTRLTVV.